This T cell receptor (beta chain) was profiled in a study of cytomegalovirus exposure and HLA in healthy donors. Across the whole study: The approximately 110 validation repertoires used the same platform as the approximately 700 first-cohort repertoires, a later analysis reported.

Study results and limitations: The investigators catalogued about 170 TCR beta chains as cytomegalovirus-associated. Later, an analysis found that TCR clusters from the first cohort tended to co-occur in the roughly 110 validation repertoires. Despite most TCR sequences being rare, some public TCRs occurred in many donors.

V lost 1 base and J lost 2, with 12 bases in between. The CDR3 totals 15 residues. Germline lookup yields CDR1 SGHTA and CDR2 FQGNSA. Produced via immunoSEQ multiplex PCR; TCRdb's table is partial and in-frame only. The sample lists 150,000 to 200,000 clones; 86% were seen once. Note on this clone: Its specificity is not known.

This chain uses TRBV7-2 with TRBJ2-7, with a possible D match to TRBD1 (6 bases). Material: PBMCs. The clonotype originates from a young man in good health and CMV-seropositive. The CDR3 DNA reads TGTGCCAGCAGCTTAGGGGCAGGGGCGACCTACGAGCAGTACTTC. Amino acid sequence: CASSLGAGATYEQYF.